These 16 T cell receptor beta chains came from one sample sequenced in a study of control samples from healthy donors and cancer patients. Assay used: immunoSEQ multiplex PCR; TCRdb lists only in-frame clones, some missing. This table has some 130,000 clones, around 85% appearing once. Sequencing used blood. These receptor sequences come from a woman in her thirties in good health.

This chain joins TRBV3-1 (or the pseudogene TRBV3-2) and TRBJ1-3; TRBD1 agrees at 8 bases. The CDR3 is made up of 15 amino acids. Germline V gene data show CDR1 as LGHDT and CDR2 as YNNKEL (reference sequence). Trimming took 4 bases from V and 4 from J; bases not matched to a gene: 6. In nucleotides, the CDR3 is TGTGCCAGCAGCCCCCGATCAGGGGGCGGAAACACCATATATTTT. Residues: CASSPRSGGGNTIYF.

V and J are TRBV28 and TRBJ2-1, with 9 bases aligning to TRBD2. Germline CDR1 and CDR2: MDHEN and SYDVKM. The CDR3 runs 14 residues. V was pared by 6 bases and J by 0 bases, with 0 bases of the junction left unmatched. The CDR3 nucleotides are TGTGCCAGCAGACTAGCGGGCTCCTACAATGAGCAGTTCTTC. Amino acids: CASRLAGSYNEQFF.

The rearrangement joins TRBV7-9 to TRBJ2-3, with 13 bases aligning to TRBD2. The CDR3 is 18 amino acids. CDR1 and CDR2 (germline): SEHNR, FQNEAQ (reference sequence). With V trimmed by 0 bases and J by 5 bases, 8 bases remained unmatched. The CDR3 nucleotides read TGTGCCAGCAGCTTAGCGGGACTAGCGGGATCAAAGGTAGATACGCAGTATTTT. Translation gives CASSLAGLAGSKVDTQYF.

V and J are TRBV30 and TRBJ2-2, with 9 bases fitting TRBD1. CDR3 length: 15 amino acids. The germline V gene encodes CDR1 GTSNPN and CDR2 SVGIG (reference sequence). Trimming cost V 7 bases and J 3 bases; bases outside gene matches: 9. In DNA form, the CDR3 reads TGTGCCTCGTCGCCGGGACAGGGAGACACCGGGGAGCTGTTTTTT. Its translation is CASSPGQGDTGELFF.

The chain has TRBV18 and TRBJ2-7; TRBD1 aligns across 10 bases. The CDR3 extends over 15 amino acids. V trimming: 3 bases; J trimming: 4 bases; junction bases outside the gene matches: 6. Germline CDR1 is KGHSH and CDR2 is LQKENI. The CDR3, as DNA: TGTGCCAGCTCACCCGAGGGACAGGGGTGGTACGAGCAGTACTTC. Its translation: CASSPEGQGWYEQYF. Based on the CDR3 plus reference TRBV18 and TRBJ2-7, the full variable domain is NAGVMQNPRHLVRRRGQEARLRCSPMKGHSHVYWYRQLPEEGLKFMVYLQKENIIDESGMPKERFSAEFPKEGPSILRIQQVVRGDSAAYFCASSPEGQGWYEQYFGPGTRLTVT.

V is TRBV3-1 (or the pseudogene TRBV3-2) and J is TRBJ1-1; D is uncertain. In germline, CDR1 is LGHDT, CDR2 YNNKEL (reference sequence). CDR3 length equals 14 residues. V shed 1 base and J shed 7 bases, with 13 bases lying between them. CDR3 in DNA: TGTGCCAGCAGCCAAGGTCGCACCCGGGGTGAAGCTTTCTTT. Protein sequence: CASSQGRTRGEAFF.

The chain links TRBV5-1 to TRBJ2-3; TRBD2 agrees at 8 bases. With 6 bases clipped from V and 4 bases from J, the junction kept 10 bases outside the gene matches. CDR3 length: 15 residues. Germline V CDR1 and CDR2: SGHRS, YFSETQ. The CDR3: CASTGGRSGADTQYF. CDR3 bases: TGCGCCAGCACAGGCGGGAGGTCCGGCGCAGATACGCAGTATTTT.

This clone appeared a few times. In DNA form, the CDR3 reads TGCGCCAGCAGCCAAGGGGGAGGATCGCCTTGGGAGCAGTACTTC. This sequence encodes CASSQGGGSPWEQYF. This chain joins TRBV4-1 and TRBJ2-7, with D possibly matching TRBD2 (6 bases). The CDR3 is 15 amino acids. Trimming cost V 1 base and J 7 bases, with 17 bases left between them. CDR1 and CDR2 (germline): MGHRA, YSYEKL.

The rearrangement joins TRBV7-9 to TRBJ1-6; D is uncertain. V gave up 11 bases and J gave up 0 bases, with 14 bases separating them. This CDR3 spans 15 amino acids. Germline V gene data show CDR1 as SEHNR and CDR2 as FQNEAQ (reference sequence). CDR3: CAGAADCSYNSPLHF. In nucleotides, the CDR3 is TGTGCCGGCGCAGCGGACTGCTCCTATAATTCACCCCTCCACTTT. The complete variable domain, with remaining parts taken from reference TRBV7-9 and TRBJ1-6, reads DTGVSQNPRHKITKRGQNVTFRCDPISEHNRLYWYRQTLGQGPEFLTYFQNEAQLEKSRLLSDRFSAERPKGSFSTLEIQRTEQGDSAMYLCAGAADCSYNSPLHFGNGTRLTVT.

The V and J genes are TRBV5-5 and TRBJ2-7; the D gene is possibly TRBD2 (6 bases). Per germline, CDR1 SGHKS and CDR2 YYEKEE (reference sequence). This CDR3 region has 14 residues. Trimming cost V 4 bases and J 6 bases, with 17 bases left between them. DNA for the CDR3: TGTGCCAGCAGCGGCGGGACTTGGAAGGGCGAGCAGTACTTC. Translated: CASSGGTWKGEQYF.

The CDR3 loop is CASSQGGNSYEQYF. DNA for the CDR3: TGTGCCAGCAGCCAAGGAGGTAACTCCTACGAGCAGTACTTC. V is TRBV4-2 and J is TRBJ2-7; D is unresolved. This CDR3 is 14 amino acids long. CDR1 and CDR2 from the germline V gene are LGHNA and YNFKEQ. V dropped 1 base and J dropped 0 bases, with 7 bases sitting between them.

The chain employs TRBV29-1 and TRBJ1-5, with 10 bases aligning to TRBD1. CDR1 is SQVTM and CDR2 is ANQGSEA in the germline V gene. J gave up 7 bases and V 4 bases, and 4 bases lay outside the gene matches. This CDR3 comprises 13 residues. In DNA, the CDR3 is TGCAGCGTTGGACAGGGGGCCCAGCAGCCCCAGCATTTT. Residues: CSVGQGAQQPQHF. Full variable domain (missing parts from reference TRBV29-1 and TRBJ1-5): SAVISQKPSRDICQRGTSLTIQCQVDSQVTMMFWYRQQPGQSLTLIATANQGSEATYESGFVIDKFPISRPNLTFSTLTVSNMSPEDSSIYLCSVGQGAQQPQHFGDGTRLSIL.

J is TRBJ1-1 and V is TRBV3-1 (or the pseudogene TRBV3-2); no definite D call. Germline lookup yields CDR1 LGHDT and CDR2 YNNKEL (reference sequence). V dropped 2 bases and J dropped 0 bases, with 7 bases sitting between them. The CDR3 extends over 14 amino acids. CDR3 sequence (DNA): TGTGCCAGCAGCCAATCATTGTTGAACACTGAAGCTTTCTTT. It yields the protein CASSQSLLNTEAFF.

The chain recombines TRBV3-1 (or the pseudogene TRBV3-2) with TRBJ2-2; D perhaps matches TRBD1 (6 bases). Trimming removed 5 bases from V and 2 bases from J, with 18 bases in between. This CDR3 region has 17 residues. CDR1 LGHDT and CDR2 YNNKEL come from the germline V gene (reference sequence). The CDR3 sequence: CASSRILGATNTGELFF. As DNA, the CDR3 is TGTGCCAGCAGCAGGATCTTGGGGGCTACAAACACCGGGGAGCTGTTTTTT.

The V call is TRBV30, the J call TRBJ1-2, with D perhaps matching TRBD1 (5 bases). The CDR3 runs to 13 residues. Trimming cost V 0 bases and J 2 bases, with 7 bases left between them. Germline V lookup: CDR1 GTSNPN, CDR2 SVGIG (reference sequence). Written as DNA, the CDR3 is TGTGCCTGGAGTGTTTCAGGGAACTATGGCTACACCTTC. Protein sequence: CAWSVSGNYGYTF.

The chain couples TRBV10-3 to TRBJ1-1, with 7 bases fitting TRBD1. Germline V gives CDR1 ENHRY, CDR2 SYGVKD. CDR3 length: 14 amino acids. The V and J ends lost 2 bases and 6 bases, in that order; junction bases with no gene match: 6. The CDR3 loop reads CAISEADRSAEAFF. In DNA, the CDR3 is TGTGCCATCAGTGAGGCGGACAGGTCGGCTGAAGCTTTCTTT.